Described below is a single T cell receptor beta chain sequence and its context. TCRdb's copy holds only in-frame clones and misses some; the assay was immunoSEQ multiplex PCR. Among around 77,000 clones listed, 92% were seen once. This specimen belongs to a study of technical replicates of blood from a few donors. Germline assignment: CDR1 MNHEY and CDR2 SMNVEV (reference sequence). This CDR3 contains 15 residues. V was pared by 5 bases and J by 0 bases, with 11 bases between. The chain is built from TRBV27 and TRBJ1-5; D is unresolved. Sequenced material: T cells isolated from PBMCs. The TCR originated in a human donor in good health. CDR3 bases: TGTGCCAGCAGTATTGGCGGTTATAGCAATCAGCCCCAGCATTTT. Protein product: CASSIGGYSNQPQHF.